This T cell receptor beta chain was recovered during a study of CD8 T cells in ankylosing spondylitis. Study results and limitations: Made up of several highly homologous variants, a TCR beta motif appeared characteristic of ankylosing spondylitis blood. Reportedly, matched ankylosing spondylitis synovial fluid was significantly enriched for disease-linked clones. Clones linked to disease, bearing a CD8+ phenotype, were relatively rare in peripheral blood.

A single count supports this clonotype. Its antigen remains unknown. CDR3 length: 12 residues. CDR1 MNHEY and CDR2 SMNVEV come from the germline V gene (reference sequence). Trimming removed 6 bases at V and 4 bases at J, with 8 bases between. Quantitative barcoded 5'-RACE was used to prepare TCR beta libraries. TCRdb fed the 5' RACE reads into MiXCR, producing one record per CDR3 protein. This table holds approximately 200,000 distinct CDR3 sequences, roughly 13% found once. The receptor comes from a female donor with ankylosing spondylitis or in good health (not recorded which). Sequences were obtained from blood, either unsorted or a sorted T cell fraction (not recorded which). V usage is TRBV27 and J usage is TRBJ2-3, with unresolved D. The CDR3 here is CASRRIPDTQYF. The CDR3 DNA sequence: TGTGCCAGCAGGCGGATCCCAGATACGCAGTATTTT.